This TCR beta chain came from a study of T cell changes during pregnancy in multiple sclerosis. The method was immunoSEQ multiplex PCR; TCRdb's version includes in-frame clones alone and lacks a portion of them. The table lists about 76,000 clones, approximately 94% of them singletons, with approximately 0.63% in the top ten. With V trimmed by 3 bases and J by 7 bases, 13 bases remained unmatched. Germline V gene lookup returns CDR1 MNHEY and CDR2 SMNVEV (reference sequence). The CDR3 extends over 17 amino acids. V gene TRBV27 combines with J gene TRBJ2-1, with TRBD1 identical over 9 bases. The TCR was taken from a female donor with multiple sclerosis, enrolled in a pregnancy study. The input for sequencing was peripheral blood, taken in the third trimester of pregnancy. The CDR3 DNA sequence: TGTGCCAGCAGTTTGGCCCCGGGACAGGGAATTTGGAATGAGCAGTTCTTC. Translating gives CASSLAPGQGIWNEQFF.